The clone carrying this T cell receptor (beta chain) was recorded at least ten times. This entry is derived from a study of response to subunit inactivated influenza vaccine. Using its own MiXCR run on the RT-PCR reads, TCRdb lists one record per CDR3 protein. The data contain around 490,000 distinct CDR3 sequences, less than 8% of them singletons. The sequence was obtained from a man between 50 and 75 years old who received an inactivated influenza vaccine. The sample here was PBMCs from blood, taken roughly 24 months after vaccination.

The DNA of the CDR3 is TGTGCCAGAACCTGTGGAGGGGGGCCGTATGAACACGAGCAGTACTTC. Its protein product is CARTCGGGPYEHEQYF. V is TRBV21-1 and J is TRBJ2-7; the D call in the table, TRBD1, was not verified against the DNA. TRBV21-1 is described as a pseudogene. This CDR3 contains 16 residues.